This TCR beta chain came from a study of glioma-infiltrating T cells after dendritic cell vaccination. This sample's time point: after dendritic cell vaccination, including at tumor progression/relapse. Study-wide points: TCR clonality showed no direct relationship with survival.

With regard to this clone: The antigen remains undetermined.

The PCR used 60 V beta and 13 J beta primers. Generated by immunoSEQ multiplex PCR, the TCRdb table keeps only in-frame clones and is missing some. This sample has tens of thousands of clones, with 75% to 90% found just once. The source is a human donor with glioblastoma. Sequencing used blood, obtained after dendritic cell vaccination.

As DNA, the CDR3 is TGTGCCAGCAGCCCCGGGAGCCCCGAGCAGTACTTC. Its translation: CASSPGSPEQYF. The chain couples TRBV9 to TRBJ2-7, with TRBD2 as a possible D gene (6 bases). This CDR3 has 12 residues. Germline-derived CDR1 and CDR2 are SGDLS and YYNGEE. The V end lost 4 bases, the J end lost 6 bases, and 11 bases lay between the germline ends.